Presented here are 32 T cell receptor beta chains from one specimen sequenced in a study of T cells expressing NK-cell markers (dated by TCRdb to about 2020). Receptor amplification or capture employed 5' RACE. The instrument was an Illumina HiSeq 2000. TCRdb reprocessed the reads and lists each CDR3 protein sequence as a single entry, with no DNA. The table held for this sample gives 250,000 or so distinct CDR3 sequences. In total, the top ten clones hold around 4.3% of the sample. Material for sequencing was blood T cells: a sorted CD56 or NKG2C T cell subset, CD4+ or CD8+ T cells, or bulk PBMC T cells (not recorded which). The source of these receptors is a woman aged 18 to 69 in good health.

This chain connects TRBV5-5 to TRBJ2-1; the D call of TRBD2 rests on TCRdb alone, since no DNA is present to check it. The germline V gene encodes CDR1 SGHKS and CDR2 YYEKEE (reference sequence). This CDR3 has 13 residues. The CDR3 region is CASVGREVHEQFF.

V usage is TRBV7-2 and J usage is TRBJ1-1. This CDR3 spans 14 amino acids. Germline lookup yields CDR1 SGHTA and CDR2 FQGNSA. CDR3 region: CASSLGAVNTEAFF. The variable domain in full, completed from reference TRBV7-2 and TRBJ1-1, reads GAGVSQSPSNKVTEKGKDVELRCDPISGHTALYWYRQSLGQGLEFLIYFQGNSAPDKSGLPSDRFSAERTGGSVSTLTIQRTQQEDSAVYLCASSLGAVNTEAFFGQGTRLTVV.

The genes are TRBV11-1 and TRBJ1-5. Germline V gives CDR1 SGHAT, CDR2 FQDESV (reference sequence). The CDR3 totals 18 residues. The CDR3 sequence: CASSLGFYVGTADQPQHF.

J is TRBJ2-1 and V is TRBV11-2. Germline V gives CDR1 SGHAT, CDR2 FQNNGV. This CDR3 region has 18 residues. CDR3 protein: CASSLVAVAASSYNEQFF.

This chain links TRBV20-1 with TRBJ2-2. The CDR3 totals 13 residues. The germline V gene has CDR1 DFQATT and CDR2 SNEGSKA (reference sequence). The CDR3 loop reads CSARAGDTGELFF.

The CDR3 spells CSAERGSTDTQYF. The chain employs TRBV29-1 and TRBJ2-3; TCRdb names TRBD2, which stays unverified in the absence of DNA. This CDR3 region has 13 residues. The germline V gene has CDR1 SQVTM and CDR2 ANQGSEA.

The chain employs TRBV12-3 or TRBV12-4 and TRBJ1-2; the D gene TCRdb calls, TRBD1, cannot be checked with no DNA. The CDR3 length is 14 residues. CDR3 residues: CASSPRTGVYGYTF.

The chain joins TRBV5-5 to TRBJ2-3; the D call of TRBD2 rests on TCRdb alone, since no DNA is present to check it. The CDR3 is 15 amino acids. Germline CDR1 SGHKS, CDR2 YYEKEE (reference sequence). CDR3 in amino acids: CASMVWETSTDTQYF.

J is TRBJ2-3 and V is TRBV29-1. The CDR3 runs to 13 residues. Germline assignment: CDR1 SQVTM and CDR2 ANQGSEA. The CDR3 region is CSVDGFGEDTQYF.

The rearrangement joins TRBV29-1 to TRBJ2-3; TCRdb's D call of TRBD1 is untestable without DNA. The germline V gene encodes CDR1 SQVTM and CDR2 ANQGSEA. The CDR3 contains 14 residues. This CDR3 is CSGGQALGTDTQYF.

V gene TRBV29-1 combines with J gene TRBJ1-1; TCRdb names TRBD1, which stays unverified in the absence of DNA. The CDR3 loop spans 13 amino acids. Germline values: CDR1 SQVTM, CDR2 ANQGSEA. CDR3 region: CSAGQSTNTEAFF.

This chain connects TRBV29-1 to TRBJ1-1. The CDR3 length is 12 residues. Per germline, CDR1 SQVTM and CDR2 ANQGSEA. CDR3 region: CSVVRTATEAFF.

The V gene is TRBV20-1, the J gene TRBJ1-1; TCRdb designates TRBD1, a call that cannot be tested without DNA. The CDR3 is made up of 15 amino acids. The germline gives CDR1 DFQATT, CDR2 SNEGSKA (reference sequence). CDR3: CSARPGTQGATEAFF.

This rearrangement joins TRBV30 to TRBJ2-5; TCRdb gives TRBD1 as the D gene, but with no DNA this cannot be confirmed. The germline gives CDR1 GTSNPN, CDR2 SVGIG (reference sequence). The CDR3 loop spans 12 amino acids. The CDR3 spells CAWLGDRGTQYF.

The rearrangement links TRBV6-5 to TRBJ1-2; there is no DNA to check the TCRdb D call of TRBD1. The CDR3 runs to 14 residues. Germline V gives CDR1 MNHEY, CDR2 SVGAGI. The CDR3 loop is CASSLVGGLNGYTF.

This sequence joins TRBV12-5 and TRBJ2-1. The CDR3 is made up of 13 amino acids. Germline CDR1 and CDR2: LGHNT and FRNRAP. The CDR3 is CASGLYEGNEQFF.

The rearrangement links TRBV20-1 to TRBJ1-6. In germline, CDR1 is DFQATT, CDR2 SNEGSKA (reference sequence). The CDR3 has 16 amino acids. The CDR3 is CSARSTGSSYNSPLHF.

The chain employs TRBV12-3 or TRBV12-4 and TRBJ2-1; the D gene TCRdb calls, TRBD2, cannot be checked with no DNA. This CDR3 is 15 amino acids long. This chain's CDR3 is CASRRLAGEYNEQFF.

The rearrangement uses TRBV7-3 and TRBJ2-1; TCRdb lists TRBD1, though no DNA is available to test this call. The CDR3 sequence is 15 residues long. Germline V gene data show CDR1 as SGHTA and CDR2 as FQGTGA. CDR3 in amino acids: CASSARLQGRNEQFF.

This chain joins TRBV10-3 and TRBJ1-1. This CDR3 has 12 amino acids. Germline assignment: CDR1 ENHRY and CDR2 SYGVKD. The chain's CDR3 is CAISFSNTEAFF.

J is TRBJ2-2 and V is TRBV5-1. Germline CDR1 SGHRS, CDR2 YFSETQ. The CDR3 covers 16 residues. The CDR3 loop is CASSLAGSAYTGELFF.

The rearrangement links TRBV12-3 or TRBV12-4 to TRBJ1-6; TCRdb's D gene call, TRBD1, goes unchecked for lack of DNA. The CDR3 length is 15 residues. The CDR3 is CASSSTGKPNSPLHF.

The V gene is TRBV11-2, the J gene TRBJ2-5; TCRdb's D gene call, TRBD1, goes unchecked for lack of DNA. CDR3 size: 17 residues. In germline, CDR1 is SGHAT, CDR2 FQNNGV. Here the CDR3 reads CASSTRAEGAIGETQYF. The whole variable domain, remainder taken from reference TRBV11-2 and TRBJ2-5, is EAGVAQSPRYKIIEKRQSVAFWCNPISGHATLYWYQQILGQGPKLLIQFQNNGVVDDSQLPKDRFSAERLKGVDSTLKIQPAKLEDSAVYLCASSTRAEGAIGETQYFGPGTRLLVL.

V and J are TRBV20-1 and TRBJ2-7; TCRdb proposes TRBD1, but this gene call is untestable without DNA. The CDR3 has 16 amino acids. Germline assignment: CDR1 DFQATT and CDR2 SNEGSKA (reference sequence). Here the CDR3 reads CSARGRSGSLFYEQYF.

The gene calls are TRBV7-2 and TRBJ2-1; checking the TCRdb D call of TRBD2 is not possible without DNA. The CDR3 contains 15 residues. Per germline, CDR1 SGHTA and CDR2 FQGNSA. This CDR3 reads CATSTSGGPRIEQFF.

The chain is built from TRBV9 and TRBJ1-2. In germline, CDR1 is SGDLS, CDR2 YYNGEE. The CDR3 extends over 11 amino acids. CDR3 region: CASSVDGRYTF. The variable domain in full, completed from reference TRBV9 and TRBJ1-2, reads DSGVTQTPKHLITATGQRVTLRCSPRSGDLSVYWYQQSLDQGLQFLIQYYNGEERAKGNILERFSAQQFPDLHSELNLSSLELGDSALYFCASSVDGRYTFGSGTRLTVV.

The chain recombines TRBV7-8 with TRBJ2-5. The length of the CDR3 is 13 residues. CDR1 is SGHVS and CDR2 is FQNEAQ in the germline V gene. CDR3 protein: CASSLRVVETQYF.

CDR3 residues: CSVEPGSDTQYF. The chain combines TRBV29-1 with TRBJ2-3; the TCRdb call, TRBD1, lacks DNA for checking. The CDR3 contains 12 residues. The V gene's germline CDR1 is SQVTM and CDR2 ANQGSEA.

The chain combines TRBV6-5 with TRBJ2-1; TCRdb's D gene call, TRBD2, goes unchecked for lack of DNA. Germline CDR1 and CDR2: MNHEY and SVGAGI. The CDR3 has 14 residues. CDR3: CASSYSRGPTGQFF.

The gene calls are TRBV18 and TRBJ2-3; TCRdb's D gene call, TRBD1, goes unchecked for lack of DNA. Per the germline V gene, CDR1 is KGHSH and CDR2 is LQKENI. The CDR3 runs 16 residues. The CDR3 region is CASSQPTGLGSDTQYF. The complete variable domain, with remaining parts taken from reference TRBV18 and TRBJ2-3, reads NAGVMQNPRHLVRRRGQEARLRCSPMKGHSHVYWYRQLPEEGLKFMVYLQKENIIDESGMPKERFSAEFPKEGPSILRIQQVVRGDSAAYFCASSQPTGLGSDTQYFGPGTRLTVL.

The V gene is TRBV5-1, the J gene TRBJ2-3; absent DNA, TCRdb's TRBD2 call cannot be checked. The CDR3 spans 14 residues. CDR1 is SGHRS, CDR2 YFSETQ, per germline. This chain's CDR3 is CASSVLATTDTQYF.

J is TRBJ2-5 and V is TRBV30. Germline V gene lookup returns CDR1 GTSNPN and CDR2 SVGIG (reference sequence). This CDR3 spans 13 amino acids. CDR3: CAWSTRLEETQYF.